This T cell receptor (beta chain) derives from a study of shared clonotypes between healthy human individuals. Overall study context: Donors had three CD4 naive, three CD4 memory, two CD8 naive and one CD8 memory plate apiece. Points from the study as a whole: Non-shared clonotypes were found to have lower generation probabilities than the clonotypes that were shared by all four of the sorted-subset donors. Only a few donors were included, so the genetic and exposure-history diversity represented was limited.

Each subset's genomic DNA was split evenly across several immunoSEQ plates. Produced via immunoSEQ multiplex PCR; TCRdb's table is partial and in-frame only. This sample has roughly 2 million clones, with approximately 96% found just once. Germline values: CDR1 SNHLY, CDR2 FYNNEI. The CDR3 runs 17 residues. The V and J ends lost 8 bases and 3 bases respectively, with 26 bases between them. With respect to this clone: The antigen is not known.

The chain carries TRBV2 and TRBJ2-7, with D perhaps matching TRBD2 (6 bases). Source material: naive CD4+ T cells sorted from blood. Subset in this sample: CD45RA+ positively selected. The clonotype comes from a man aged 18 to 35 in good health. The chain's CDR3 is CASWGDSGTPQNYEQYF. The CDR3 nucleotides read TGTGCCAGCTGGGGGGATTCCGGGACTCCCCAGAACTACGAGCAGTACTTC.